The 32 T cell receptor beta chains listed next were all sequenced from one sample in a study of PD-L1 blockade in urothelial cancer. Clones were read by immunoSEQ multiplex PCR, and TCRdb kept only the in-frame ones, dropping some. The sample has tens of thousands of clones; about three quarters are singletons. Time point defined: pretreatment peripheral blood. This specimen consisted of PBMCs, obtained around atezolizumab (anti-PD-L1) treatment. The origin of the receptors is a man in his 70s with urothelial cancer.

This sequence joins TRBV6-1 and TRBJ2-7; tentatively, D is TRBD1 (6 bases). The germline gives CDR1 MNHNS, CDR2 SASEGT. The CDR3 contains 12 residues. V lost 7 bases, J lost 6 bases, and 13 bases lay in between. The CDR3 coding sequence is TGTGCCAGCACAAGACAGGTTGGCGAGCAGTACTTC. Translation: CASTRQVGEQYF.

The chain carries TRBV6-1 and TRBJ1-5; perhaps TRBD1 as D (6 bases). The V end lost 5 bases, the J end lost 0 bases, and 11 bases lay between the germline ends. The CDR3 covers 15 residues. Germline V lookup: CDR1 MNHNS, CDR2 SASEGT. CDR3 coding DNA: TGTGCCAGCAGTACCGGGACAAATAGCAATCAGCCCCAGCATTTT. It specifies CASSTGTNSNQPQHF.

The rearrangement uses TRBV7-3 and TRBJ2-4; TRBD2 agrees at 7 bases. J was trimmed by 8 bases and V by 3 bases; bases with no gene match: 7. The germline V gene has CDR1 SGHTA and CDR2 FQGTGA. The CDR3 length is 14 residues. The CDR3 here is CASSLTGGRDIQYF. The CDR3 DNA reads TGTGCCAGCAGCTTGACGGGAGGTCGCGACATTCAGTACTTC.

V gene TRBV6-1 combines with J gene TRBJ1-2; D unclear. CDR1 is MNHNS and CDR2 is SASEGT in the germline V gene. V lost 8 bases to trimming and J lost 2 bases, with 12 bases between them. This CDR3 has 13 amino acids. Here the CDR3 reads CASRGGPNYGYTF. The CDR3, as DNA: TGTGCCAGCCGAGGAGGGCCCAACTATGGCTACACCTTC.

The V gene is TRBV9, the J gene TRBJ2-7; 10 bases are shared with TRBD1. Germline V gives CDR1 SGDLS, CDR2 YYNGEE. CDR3 size: 14 residues. V trimming: 4 bases; J trimming: 3 bases; junction bases outside the gene matches: 4. The CDR3 DNA is TGTGCCAGCAGCCCTGGACAGGGGGGCTACGAGCAGTACTTC. It translates to CASSPGQGGYEQYF.

This chain connects TRBV14 to TRBJ2-7; D gene unclear. This CDR3 spans 12 amino acids. The ends were cut back, 1 base at V and 4 bases at J, with 5 bases in the middle. Germline V gene data show CDR1 as SGHDN and CDR2 as FVKESK. Here the CDR3 DNA reads TGTGCCAGCAGCCAAGGTATTTACGAGCAGTACTTC. Its translation is CASSQGIYEQYF.

This clone showed up just a few times. The V call is TRBV11-3, the J call TRBJ1-1, with D uncertain. This CDR3 is built from 13 residues. Trimming pared 0 bases from V and 6 bases from J, leaving 8 bases between. Germline V gene sequence: CDR1 SGHNT, CDR2 YENEEA. The CDR3 protein is CASSLDELSEAFF. CDR3 DNA: TGTGCCAGCAGCTTAGACGAGTTATCTGAAGCTTTCTTT.

This clone was recorded a few times. A junction end diverges from the germline sequence, so it may reflect a read error. V and J are TRBV6-1 and TRBJ1-2; D is undetermined. The CDR3 runs 13 residues. The germline CDR1 and CDR2 sequences are MNHNS and SASEGT. The CDR3 loop is CASTATAQLEGNF. The CDR3 DNA follows: TGTGCCAGCACCGCAACCGCCCAGTTGGAGGGCAACTTC.

This chain connects TRBV7-6 to TRBJ2-6; perhaps TRBD2 as D (5 bases). This CDR3 has 15 residues. V was cut by 5 bases and J by 0 bases, with 8 bases left in between. CDR1 and CDR2 from the germline V gene are SGHVS and FNYEAQ. The CDR3 nucleotides read TGTGCCAGCAGCAACGGGAACTCTGGGGCCAACGTCCTGACTTTC. Its protein is CASSNGNSGANVLTF.

V and J are TRBV29-1 and TRBJ2-1; D might be TRBD1 (5 bases). This CDR3 region has 17 residues. Germline V gives CDR1 SQVTM, CDR2 ANQGSEA. Trimming took 1 base from V and 4 from J, leaving 20 bases between them. For the CDR3, the DNA is TGCAGCGTTGAAGCAGTAGGACGGCAGGGTATTTACAATGAGCAGTTCTTC. It yields the protein CSVEAVGRQGIYNEQFF.

The J gene is TRBJ2-7, the V gene TRBV6-1; 10 nucleotides agree with TRBD1. Trimming cost V 7 bases and J 3 bases; bases outside gene matches: 9. The V gene's germline CDR1 is MNHNS and CDR2 SASEGT. The CDR3 has 15 residues. The CDR3: CASNPGQGRDYEQYF. CDR3 in DNA: TGTGCCAGCAACCCGGGACAGGGGCGAGACTACGAGCAGTACTTC.

V usage is TRBV9 and J usage is TRBJ2-2; TRBD2 agrees at 16 bases. Trimming at V came to 6 bases and at J to 4 bases, leaving 9 bases not matched to a gene. Germline lookup yields CDR1 SGDLS and CDR2 YYNGEE. The CDR3 loop spans 18 amino acids. CDR3 residues: CASTQGLAGGPGTGELFF. For the CDR3, the DNA is TGTGCCAGCACCCAGGGACTAGCGGGGGGGCCGGGCACCGGGGAGCTGTTTTTT.

This clone was detected once. The CDR3 DNA follows: TGTGCCAGCTCAACGGGGACTACCTCCTACAATGAGCAGTTCTTC. Protein product: CASSTGTTSYNEQFF. The chain carries TRBV11-2 and TRBJ2-1; 7 bases are a match to TRBD2. The CDR3 is 15 amino acids. The ends lost 8 bases at V and 0 bases at J; junction bases unmatched: 7. Germline values: CDR1 SGHAT, CDR2 FQNNGV.

The rearrangement links TRBV9 to TRBJ1-4; TRBD1 agrees at 9 bases. The CDR3 extends over 17 amino acids. V gave up 2 bases and J gave up 2 bases; unmatched junction bases: 7. CDR1 is SGDLS, CDR2 YYNGEE, per germline. The CDR3 nucleotides are TGTGCCAGCAGCGTCGGGACAGGGTCGTTCACTAATGAAAAACTGTTTTTT. This gives the protein CASSVGTGSFTNEKLFF.

The V and J genes are TRBV10-3 and TRBJ2-7, with 9 bases lining up with TRBD1. This CDR3 is 14 amino acids long. The V gene's germline CDR1 is ENHRY and CDR2 SYGVKD. V lost 5 bases, J lost 3 bases, and 5 bases stayed unmatched. CDR3 region: CAISYGTGNYEQYF. CDR3 DNA sequence: TGTGCCATCAGTTACGGGACAGGGAACTACGAGCAGTACTTC.

The chain employs TRBV7-3 and TRBJ2-7; the D gene is possibly TRBD1 (5 bases). In germline, CDR1 is SGHTA, CDR2 FQGTGA. V lost 2 bases and J lost 4, with 12 bases in between. The CDR3 extends over 14 amino acids. DNA for the CDR3: TGTGCCAGCAGCTTAGCGGACCAGGGTTACGAGCAGTACTTC. This encodes CASSLADQGYEQYF.

This chain links TRBV5-1 with TRBJ2-7; TRBD1 matches at 7 bases. Trimming removed 4 bases from V and 5 bases from J; junction bases left unmatched: 9. Germline CDR1 SGHRS, CDR2 YFSETQ. CDR3 length: 14 amino acids. The CDR3 reads CASSKQGLVDEQYF. The CDR3 DNA reads as TGCGCCAGCAGCAAACAGGGGCTCGTCGACGAGCAGTACTTC.

The chain couples TRBV4-2 to TRBJ2-7, with TRBD2 as a possible D gene (5 bases). The CDR3 length is 13 residues. Germline V lookup: CDR1 LGHNA, CDR2 YNFKEQ. V was trimmed by 6 bases and J by 0 bases, leaving 9 bases between them. The CDR3: CASSDGGSYEQYF. For the CDR3, the DNA is TGTGCCAGCAGTGATGGAGGCTCCTACGAGCAGTACTTC.

The chain combines TRBV2 with TRBJ2-5; D not resolved. The V end lost 7 bases, the J end lost 1 base, and 4 bases lay between the germline ends. The CDR3 extends over 11 amino acids. Germline V gives CDR1 SNHLY, CDR2 FYNNEI. The CDR3 sequence: CASTGQETQYF. The CDR3, as DNA: TGTGCCAGCACGGGCCAAGAGACCCAGTACTTC.

J is TRBJ2-4 and V is TRBV25-1; 9 nucleotides agree with TRBD1. From germline, CDR1 is MGHDK and CDR2 SYGVNS. The V gene end was trimmed by 1 base and the J gene end by 4 bases; junction bases not matched to a gene: 2. The CDR3 runs to 15 residues. The CDR3 nucleotides are TGTGCCAGCAGTGAATCCGGGACAGGGAAAAACATTCAGTACTTC. Translated, it gives CASSESGTGKNIQYF. Full variable domain (missing parts from reference TRBV25-1 and TRBJ2-4): EADIYQTPRYLVIGTGKKITLECSQTMGHDKMYWYQQDPGMELHLIHYSYGVNSTEKGDLSSESTVSRIRTEHFPLTLESARPSHTSQYLCASSESGTGKNIQYFGAGTRLSVL.

The rearrangement joins TRBV6-1 to TRBJ2-7, with unresolved D. Germline CDR1 is MNHNS and CDR2 is SASEGT. The V end lost 0 bases, the J end lost 6 bases, and 6 bases lay between the germline ends. The CDR3 is made up of 12 amino acids. Written as DNA, the CDR3 is TGTGCCAGCAGTGAAGCCGGAGTCGAGCAGTACTTC. Residues: CASSEAGVEQYF.

The chain links TRBV6-5 to TRBJ2-5; perhaps TRBD2 as D (7 bases). Per germline, CDR1 MNHEY and CDR2 SVGAGI. With 7 bases removed from V and 5 bases from J, the gap between germline ends came to 14 bases. CDR3 length: 13 residues. The CDR3 DNA sequence: TGTGCCAGCACTCGTGGGAGGGGGGAGACCCAGTACTTC. Protein: CASTRGRGETQYF.

The chain couples TRBV14 to TRBJ2-1; TRBD1 aligns across 8 bases. The CDR3 covers 16 residues. Germline CDR1 reads SGHDN; CDR2 reads FVKESK. J was trimmed by 10 bases and V by 5 bases; bases with no gene match: 16. CDR3 in DNA: TGTGCCAGCAGCTCCGACCGGGACAGGCCCCGTCTGGAGCAGTTCTTC. Translated: CASSSDRDRPRLEQFF.

This clone has more than one count but fewer than ten. This chain uses TRBV18 with TRBJ2-1; D is unresolved. Trimming removed 1 base at V and 8 bases at J, with 9 bases between. The CDR3 contains 13 residues. Germline lookup yields CDR1 KGHSH and CDR2 LQKENI. CDR3 in amino acids: CASSPQYSHEQFF. The CDR3 coding sequence is TGTGCCAGCTCACCACAGTACAGCCATGAGCAGTTCTTC. The complete variable domain, with remaining parts taken from reference TRBV18 and TRBJ2-1, reads NAGVMQNPRHLVRRRGQEARLRCSPMKGHSHVYWYRQLPEEGLKFMVYLQKENIIDESGMPKERFSAEFPKEGPSILRIQQVVRGDSAAYFCASSPQYSHEQFFGPGTRLTVL.

This clone appeared a few times. The V gene is TRBV25-1, the J gene TRBJ1-1; D perhaps matches TRBD1 (5 bases). This CDR3 has 15 amino acids. The ends were cut back, 5 bases at V and 7 bases at J, with 20 bases in the middle. Germline assignment: CDR1 MGHDK and CDR2 SYGVNS. The CDR3 here is CASSPSGGEQSEAFF. DNA for the CDR3: TGTGCCAGCAGTCCCTCAGGAGGGGAACAAAGTGAAGCTTTCTTT.

This sequence joins TRBV7-2 and TRBJ1-6; a possible D gene is TRBD1 (6 bases). In germline, CDR1 is SGHTA, CDR2 FQGNSA. The CDR3 has 13 residues. V lost 3 bases to trimming and J lost 11 bases, with 11 bases between them. CDR3 coding DNA: TGTGCCAGCAGCTTGCACAGGGATCCACCCCTCCACTTT. This gives the protein CASSLHRDPPLHF.

The chain employs TRBV19 and TRBJ1-2; no clear D. The CDR3 totals 12 residues. Germline CDR1 and CDR2: LNHDA and SQIVND (reference sequence). The V gene lost 6 bases and the J gene lost 6 bases, with 11 bases spanning the gap. The CDR3 region has the DNA TGTGCCAGTAGCCTGCGCGAGAATGGCTACACCTTC. Protein: CASSLRENGYTF.

This clone was found a few times. The CDR3 reads CASSQVGGEQFF. The CDR3, as DNA: TGTGCCAGCAGTCAGGTGGGGGGTGAGCAGTTCTTC. The gene calls are TRBV28 and TRBJ2-1; the D gene is possibly TRBD2 (6 bases). The V end was cut by 5 bases, the J end by 9 bases, with 11 bases between. CDR3 length: 12 residues. CDR1 and CDR2 (germline): MDHEN, SYDVKM.

The chain has TRBV9 and TRBJ2-5; no reliable D call. The CDR3 covers 14 residues. From germline, CDR1 is SGDLS and CDR2 YYNGEE. Deletions cut 0 bases from V and 2 bases from J, with 8 bases between. CDR3 DNA sequence: TGTGCCAGCAGCGTAGCTGGCCAACAAGAGACCCAGTACTTC. As protein: CASSVAGQQETQYF.

This rearrangement joins TRBV19 to TRBJ1-4, with D perhaps matching TRBD1 (5 bases). The CDR3 length is 14 residues. From germline, CDR1 is LNHDA and CDR2 SQIVND (reference sequence). The germline V and J ends were trimmed by 3 bases and 4 bases, with 9 bases remaining between them. CDR3 in amino acids: CASSMGQFNEKLFF. CDR3 nucleotide sequence: TGTGCCAGTAGTATGGGGCAGTTTAATGAAAAACTGTTTTTT.

The rearrangement links TRBV4-2 to TRBJ2-1; D might be TRBD2 (7 bases). This CDR3 is built from 16 residues. The V gene's germline CDR1 is LGHNA and CDR2 YNFKEQ. The V end was cut by 1 base, the J end by 1 base, with 11 bases between. CDR3: CASSQAGGLSYNEQFF. Here the CDR3 DNA reads TGTGCCAGCAGCCAAGCGGGGGGCCTATCCTACAATGAGCAGTTCTTC.

The chain is built from TRBV7-2 and TRBJ1-2; D remains ambiguous. CDR1 SGHTA and CDR2 FQGNSA come from the germline V gene. The CDR3 has 13 residues. Trimming stripped 3 bases from V and 8 bases from J, with 13 bases between. The CDR3 region has the DNA TGTGCCAGCAGCTTCCGCTGGTCGGGAGGCTACACCTTC. Translating gives CASSFRWSGGYTF. The variable domain in full, completed from reference TRBV7-2 and TRBJ1-2, reads GAGVSQSPSNKVTEKGKDVELRCDPISGHTALYWYRQSLGQGLEFLIYFQGNSAPDKSGLPSDRFSAERTGGSVSTLTIQRTQQEDSAVYLCASSFRWSGGYTFGSGTRLTVV.